The rows below give T cell receptor beta chains drawn from one sample of a study of blood T cell repertoires in COVID-19. Assay: immunoSEQ multiplex PCR; the TCRdb copy retains only in-frame clones and omits some. This table holds 96,000 or so clones, approximately 90% found once. The sample comprised peripheral blood. The receptor set was obtained from a woman older than 75 with acute or convalescent COVID-19. CDR3s include the opening cysteine and the closing phenylalanine or tryptophan. Fields, in order: D gene, V gene, clone size, J gene, CDR3 DNA, CDR3 protein. D genes are given only for firm matches. Part of the rows lack a size; the others show once, few, many or a class for expanded clones.

D: .; V: TRBV7-2; size: .; J: TRBJ2-3; DNA: TGTGCCAGCAGCTCTACCACTAGCCCGAATACGCAGTATTTT; CDR3: CASSSTTSPNTQYF
D: TRBD1; V: TRBV7-2; size: .; J: TRBJ1-2; DNA: TGTGCCAGCAGCTTCGCCGGGACAGGGGGCTTTGGCTACACCTTC; CDR3: CASSFAGTGGFGYTF
D: .; V: TRBV19; size: .; J: TRBJ1-5; DNA: TGTGCCAGTAGTCCCCGAGCAGGGCCTCAGCCCCAGCATTTT; CDR3: CASSPRAGPQPQHF
D: TRBD1; V: TRBV20-1; size: .; J: TRBJ1-5; DNA: TGCAGTGCTAGTAGGGACAGGGACAATCAGCCCCAGCATTTT; CDR3: CSASRDRDNQPQHF
D: .; V: TRBV7-9; size: .; J: TRBJ2-1; DNA: TGTGCCAGCAGCTTAATGTCGGCCCAGGATGAGCAGTTCTTC; CDR3: CASSLMSAQDEQFF
D: .; V: TRBV5-1; size: few; J: TRBJ1-2; DNA: TGCGCCAGCAGCTCCGGACAGAACTATGGCTACACCTTC; CDR3: CASSSGQNYGYTF
D: .; V: TRBV18; size: .; J: TRBJ1-5; DNA: TGTGCCAGGTCGCGACAGTCAATTTATCAGCCCCAGCATTTT; CDR3: CARSRQSIYQPQHF
D: .; V: TRBV7-2; size: .; J: TRBJ1-1; DNA: TGTGCCAGCAGCTTAGACCCCGTCGGCACTGAAGCTTTCTTT; CDR3: CASSLDPVGTEAFF
D: .; V: TRBV6-1; size: .; J: TRBJ1-6; DNA: TGTGCCAGCAGTGACGGGAACTATGGACCCCTCCACTTT; CDR3: CASSDGNYGPLHF
D: .; V: TRBV11-2; size: .; J: TRBJ1-2; DNA: TGTGCCAGCAGCTTATCCGACAGGCTCTATGGCTACACCTTC; CDR3: CASSLSDRLYGYTF
D: .; V: TRBV5-4; size: .; J: TRBJ2-3; DNA: TGTGCCAGCAGGCTGCGGGTTGTGGGAGGCACAGATACGCAGTATTTT; CDR3: CASRLRVVGGTDTQYF
D: TRBD2; V: TRBV4-3; size: .; J: TRBJ2-5; DNA: TGCGCCAGCAGCCAAGGTTTAGCGGGAGGGTCCACCCAGTACTTC; CDR3: CASSQGLAGGSTQYF
D: TRBD2; V: TRBV3-1/TRBV3-2; size: .; J: TRBJ2-1; DNA: TGTGCCAGCAGCCAAGAAGGGGGACTAGCGGCTGAGCAGTTCTTC; CDR3: CASSQEGGLAAEQFF
D: .; V: TRBV2; size: .; J: TRBJ1-2; DNA: TGTGCCAGCAGTGAGTTGGACCCGGGGGGGGCTAACTATGGCTACACCTTC; CDR3: CASSELDPGGANYGYTF
D: .; V: TRBV28; size: .; J: TRBJ1-6; DNA: TGTGCCAGCAGTTTATTCGGAACAGGGCTTCCTTCACCCCTCCACTTT; CDR3: CASSLFGTGLPSPLHF
D: .; V: TRBV29-1; size: .; J: TRBJ1-4; DNA: TGCAGCGCCTTAGGTCATGCCTCCGGGGTTGAAAAACTGTTTTTT; CDR3: CSALGHASGVEKLFF
D: TRBD1; V: TRBV11-3; size: .; J: TRBJ1-2; DNA: TGTGCCAGCAGCTCGGGACAGGGGAGTGGCTACACCTTC; CDR3: CASSSGQGSGYTF
D: TRBD1; V: TRBV28; size: .; J: TRBJ1-6; DNA: TGTGCCAGCAGTTTAGTCACAGGGGCTAAGGGGTTAAATTCACCCCTCCACTTT; CDR3: CASSLVTGAKGLNSPLHF
D: .; V: TRBV2; size: .; J: TRBJ1-1; DNA: TGTGCCAGGGGGGGGACCCGGGTTGAAGCTTTCTTT; CDR3: CARGGTRVEAFF
D: TRBD2; V: TRBV27; size: .; J: TRBJ2-1; DNA: TGTGCCAGCAGCCCCGGGACTAGCGGGATTGAGCAGTTCTTC; CDR3: CASSPGTSGIEQFF
D: .; V: TRBV2; size: .; J: TRBJ1-6; DNA: TGTGCCAGCAATCGACTTGGCAGCTCCTATAATTCACCCCTCCACTTT; CDR3: CASNRLGSSYNSPLHF
D: .; V: TRBV7-9; size: .; J: TRBJ1-2; DNA: TGTGCCAGCAGACCCGCGGAGGGCTATGGCTACACCTTC; CDR3: CASRPAEGYGYTF
D: .; V: TRBV4-1; size: .; J: TRBJ1-4; DNA: TGCGCCAGCAGCCAATCCCAGGTTGACCCTGAAAAACTGTTTTTT; CDR3: CASSQSQVDPEKLFF
D: TRBD2; V: TRBV7-3; size: .; J: TRBJ2-3; DNA: TGTGCCAGCAGCCGACTAGCGGGGAGCACAGATACGCAGTATTTT; CDR3: CASSRLAGSTDTQYF
D: .; V: TRBV6-2/TRBV6-3; size: few; J: TRBJ1-1; DNA: TGTGCCAGCAGTTTCCCACGGGGAGGGGACACTGAAGCTTTCTTT; CDR3: CASSFPRGGDTEAFF
D: TRBD1; V: TRBV29-1; size: .; J: TRBJ1-2; DNA: TGCAGCGCCCTCCGGGACAGGGGATCCTATGGCTACACCTTC; CDR3: CSALRDRGSYGYTF
D: .; V: TRBV4-2; size: .; J: TRBJ2-7; DNA: TGTGCCAGCAGCCAACAACAGGGAGGGAAGCCCTACGAGCAGTACTTC; CDR3: CASSQQQGGKPYEQYF
D: .; V: TRBV27; size: .; J: TRBJ1-1; DNA: TGTGCCAGCAGTCCAAGAAGTACCCCGGGCACTGAAGCTTTCTTT; CDR3: CASSPRSTPGTEAFF
D: TRBD1; V: TRBV29-1; size: .; J: TRBJ1-1; DNA: TGCAGCGCGGGACAGCTGAACACTGAAGCTTTCTTT; CDR3: CSAGQLNTEAFF
D: .; V: TRBV27; size: .; J: TRBJ2-1; DNA: TGTGCCAGCAGTCCCCCGGCGGGGGCCACCAGCAATGAGCAGTTCTTC; CDR3: CASSPPAGATSNEQFF
D: .; V: TRBV7-2; size: .; J: TRBJ1-6; DNA: TGTGCCAGCAGCTTGGGGGCCTTAAGGGCCCTCCACTTT; CDR3: CASSLGALRALHF
D: .; V: TRBV7-9; size: .; J: TRBJ1-2; DNA: TGTGCCAGCAGCTTAGAAGGGTCGGGAGACTATGGCTACACCTTC; CDR3: CASSLEGSGDYGYTF
D: .; V: TRBV14; size: .; J: TRBJ2-1; DNA: TGTGCCAGCAGCCGCGGACTGGGGAATGAGCAGTTCTTC; CDR3: CASSRGLGNEQFF
D: TRBD1; V: TRBV19; size: once; J: TRBJ2-1; DNA: TGTGCCAGTATGGTACAGGGGGCAGGTGAGCAGTTCTTC; CDR3: CASMVQGAGEQFF
D: TRBD1; V: TRBV28; size: .; J: TRBJ1-5; DNA: TGTGCCAGCAGCTCACCGGGACAGGGGGCTAGTAGCAATCAGCCCCAGCATTTT; CDR3: CASSSPGQGASSNQPQHF
D: TRBD1; V: TRBV2; size: .; J: TRBJ2-2; DNA: TGTGCCAGCTCTCGGACAGGACCGCGAGGGGACACCGGGGAGCTGTTTTTT; CDR3: CASSRTGPRGDTGELFF
D: .; V: TRBV28; size: .; J: TRBJ2-7; DNA: TGTGCCAGCAGCCTACAGAGTCCTAACGAGCAGTACTTC; CDR3: CASSLQSPNEQYF
D: .; V: TRBV15; size: once; J: TRBJ2-6; DNA: TGTGCCACCAGCAGTTTCTCAGGGTTCTCTGGGGCCAACGTCCTGACTTTC; CDR3: CATSSFSGFSGANVLTF
D: .; V: TRBV9; size: .; J: TRBJ1-4; DNA: TGTGCCAGCAGCGTCAGGGGACATAATGAAAAACTGTTTTTT; CDR3: CASSVRGHNEKLFF
D: .; V: TRBV6-2/TRBV6-3; size: .; J: TRBJ2-3; DNA: TGTGCCAGCAGTGATATCCCGGTAGATACGCAGTATTTT; CDR3: CASSDIPVDTQYF
D: .; V: TRBV5-1; size: .; J: TRBJ2-7; DNA: TGCGCCAGCAGCCCCAATCCCAGCGGAAACTACGAGCAGTACTTC; CDR3: CASSPNPSGNYEQYF
D: TRBD2; V: TRBV30; size: .; J: TRBJ2-7; DNA: TGTGCCTGGAGTGTACGGGTTCTAGCGGGAGCTTACTATTCCTACGAGCAGTACTTC; CDR3: CAWSVRVLAGAYYSYEQYF
D: TRBD2; V: TRBV28; size: .; J: TRBJ2-1; DNA: TGTGCCAGCATCACCCCAGCGGGAGGGCCCGCTAATGAGCAGTTCTTC; CDR3: CASITPAGGPANEQFF
D: .; V: TRBV10-3; size: .; J: TRBJ1-1; DNA: TGTGCCATCAGTGAGACCGTGAGTGAAGCTTTCTTT; CDR3: CAISETVSEAFF
D: TRBD2; V: TRBV11-2; size: .; J: TRBJ2-1; DNA: TGTGCCAGCAGCTTAGGACTAGCGGAATACAATGAGCAGTTCTTC; CDR3: CASSLGLAEYNEQFF
D: .; V: TRBV5-1; size: .; J: TRBJ1-4; DNA: TGCGCCAGCAGCTTGGCGGGGACAACTAATGAAAAACTGTTTTTT; CDR3: CASSLAGTTNEKLFF
D: .; V: TRBV9; size: .; J: TRBJ1-1; DNA: TGTGCCAGCAGCGTCCAGGGTTGGTCCACTGAAGCTTTCTTT; CDR3: CASSVQGWSTEAFF
D: .; V: TRBV28; size: .; J: TRBJ2-7; DNA: TGTGCCAGCAGTTTTTTAGGTGACTTGAGCTACGAGCAGTACTTC; CDR3: CASSFLGDLSYEQYF
D: .; V: TRBV30; size: .; J: TRBJ1-1; DNA: TGTGCCTCGGAGATTACTGAAGCTTTCTTT; CDR3: CASEITEAFF
D: .; V: TRBV20-1; size: .; J: TRBJ1-4; DNA: TGCAGTGCTAGTGGCAGAGGGGAAAAACTGTTTTTT; CDR3: CSASGRGEKLFF